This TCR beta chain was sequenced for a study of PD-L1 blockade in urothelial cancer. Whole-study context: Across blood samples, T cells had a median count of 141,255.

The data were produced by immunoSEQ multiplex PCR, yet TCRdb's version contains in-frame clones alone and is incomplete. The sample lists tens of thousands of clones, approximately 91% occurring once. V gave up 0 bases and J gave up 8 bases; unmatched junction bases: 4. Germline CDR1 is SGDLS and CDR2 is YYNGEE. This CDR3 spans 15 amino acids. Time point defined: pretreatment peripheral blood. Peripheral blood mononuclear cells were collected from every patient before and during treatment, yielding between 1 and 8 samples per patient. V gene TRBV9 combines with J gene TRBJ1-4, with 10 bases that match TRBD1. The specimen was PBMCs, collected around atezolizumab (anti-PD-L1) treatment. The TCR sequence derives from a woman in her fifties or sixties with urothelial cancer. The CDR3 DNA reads TGTGCCAGCAGCGTAGGGGACAGGGGCCCGGAAAAACTGTTTTTT. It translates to CASSVGDRGPEKLFF.